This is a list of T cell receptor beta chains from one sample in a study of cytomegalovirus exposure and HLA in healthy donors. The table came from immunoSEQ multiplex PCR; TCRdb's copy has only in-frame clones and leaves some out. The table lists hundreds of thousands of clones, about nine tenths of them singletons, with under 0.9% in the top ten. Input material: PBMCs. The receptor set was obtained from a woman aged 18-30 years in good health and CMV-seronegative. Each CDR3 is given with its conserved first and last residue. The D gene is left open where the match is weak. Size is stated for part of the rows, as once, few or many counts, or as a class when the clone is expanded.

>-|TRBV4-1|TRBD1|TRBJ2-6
TGCGCCAGCAGCCATAGACAGGGGGCCTACTCTGGGGCCAACGTCCTGACTTTC
CASSHRQGAYSGANVLTF
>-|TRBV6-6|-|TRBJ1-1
TGTGCCAGCTTAGGGGGTTGGACTGAAGCTTTCTTT
CASLGGWTEAFF
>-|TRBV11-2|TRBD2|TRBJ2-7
TGTGCCAGCAGCTCAGAGGGACTAGACTACGAGCAGTACTTC
CASSSEGLDYEQYF
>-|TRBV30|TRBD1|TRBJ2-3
TGTGCCTGGAGAACAGGGGGGACAGATACGCAGTATTTT
CAWRTGGTDTQYF
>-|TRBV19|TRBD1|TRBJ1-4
TGTGCCAGTCGGTGGGGGACAGATAATGAAAAACTGTTTTTT
CASRWGTDNEKLFF
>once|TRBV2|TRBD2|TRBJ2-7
TGTGCCAGCAAGGAACTAGCGGCTAGCTCCTACGAGCAGTACTTC
CASKELAASSYEQYF
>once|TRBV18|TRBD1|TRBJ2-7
TGTGCCAGCTCACCAAGGAGTGTGGGACAGGGTTCTTACGAGCAGTACTTC
CASSPRSVGQGSYEQYF
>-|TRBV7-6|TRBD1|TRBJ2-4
TGTGCCAGCAGCTTAGCCGCCGGGACAGGGGCTTCGGCCAAAAACATTCAGTACTTC
CASSLAAGTGASAKNIQYF
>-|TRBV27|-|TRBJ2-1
TGTGCCAGCAGTTTATCGCGGAGAGGTGTTGAGCAGTTCTTC
CASSLSRRGVEQFF
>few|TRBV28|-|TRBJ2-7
TGTGCCAGCGTCCGAGGTGCAGGGCCCTACGAGCAGTACTTC
CASVRGAGPYEQYF